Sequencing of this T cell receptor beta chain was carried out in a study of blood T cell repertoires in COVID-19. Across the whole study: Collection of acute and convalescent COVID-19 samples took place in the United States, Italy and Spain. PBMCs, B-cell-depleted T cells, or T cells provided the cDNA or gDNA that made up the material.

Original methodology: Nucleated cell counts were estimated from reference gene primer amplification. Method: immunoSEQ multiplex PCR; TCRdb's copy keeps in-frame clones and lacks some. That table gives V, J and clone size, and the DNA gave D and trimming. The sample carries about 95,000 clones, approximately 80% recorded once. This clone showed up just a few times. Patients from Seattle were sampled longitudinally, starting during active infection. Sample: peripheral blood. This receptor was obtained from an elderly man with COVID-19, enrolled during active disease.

The DNA of the CDR3 is TGTGCCAGCAGTTTATCGGACACTAACTATGGCTACACCTTC. Translation gives CASSLSDTNYGYTF. J is TRBJ1-2 and V is TRBV27; D perhaps matches TRBD1 (5 bases). The CDR3 extends over 14 amino acids. Trimming shortened V by 0 bases and J by 0 bases, and 5 bases separated the two germline ends. Per germline, CDR1 MNHEY and CDR2 SMNVEV (reference sequence).